The 18 T cell receptor beta chains reported below all come from one sample, sequenced in a study of T cell responses to AZD1222 COVID-19 vaccine listed by TCRdb under 2021. Libraries were prepared through the immunoSEQ multiplex PCR assay. TCRdb limited this immuneACCESS table to in-frame rearrangements with V and J called. A share of clones is missing; checked studies link under half to unresolved V genes, and the rest is unexplained. The sample yields around 99,000 clones; 70% to 90% were counted once. Clones ranked in the top ten supply 4.8% of the sample. The time point label, as the study defines it: about 28 days (+/-7) after the second vaccine dose. Specimen: peripheral blood, collected 28 days after the second AZD1222 dose. These receptor sequences come from an adult who received the AZD1222 COVID-19 vaccine.

This chain links TRBV30 with TRBJ2-1, with a weak D call TRBD1 (5 bases). Germline CDR1 is GTSNPN and CDR2 is SVGIG (reference sequence). The CDR3 extends over 11 amino acids. Trimming took off 3 bases at V and 8 bases at J, with 8 bases between the two ends. The CDR3 bases are TGTGCCTGGAGGAAGGGGTATGAGCAGTTCTTC. It specifies CAWRKGYEQFF.

This clone occurred a few times. The chain employs TRBV19 and TRBJ1-4; TRBD1 matches at 9 bases. CDR1 is LNHDA and CDR2 is SQIVND in the germline V gene (reference sequence). CDR3 length: 15 amino acids. V was pared by 4 bases and J by 1 base, with 1 base of the junction left unmatched. In DNA form, the CDR3 reads TGTGCCAGTAGTAGACAGGGGGGAACTAATGAAAAACTGTTTTTT. This encodes CASSRQGGTNEKLFF.

The V gene is TRBV5-4, the J gene TRBJ2-2; 10 positions match TRBD1. The CDR3 contains 16 residues. V shed 4 bases and J 5 bases; nucleotides not matched to a gene: 8. Germline-derived CDR1 and CDR2 are SGHNT and YYREEE (reference sequence). CDR3 region: CASSGTGALRTGELFF. The CDR3 nucleotides are TGTGCCAGCAGCGGGACAGGGGCCCTTCGGACCGGGGAGCTGTTTTTT.

In its sample, this clone was seen once. The rearrangement links TRBV5-1 to TRBJ1-5; TRBD1 is a possible D gene (6 bases). The CDR3 sequence is 15 residues long. Germline V CDR1 and CDR2: SGHRS, YFSETQ. The V end was cut by 4 bases, the J end by 3 bases, with 14 bases between. CDR3 in DNA: TGCGCCAGCAGCCTTTCCGGACAGATCAATCAGCCCCAGCATTTT. Its translation: CASSLSGQINQPQHF.

J is TRBJ2-5 and V is TRBV11-2; D might be TRBD2 (5 bases). The CDR3 has 12 amino acids. Trimming took 1 base from V and 9 from J, leaving 9 bases between them. Germline lookup yields CDR1 SGHAT and CDR2 FQNNGV. CDR3 amino acids: CASSLAQRAQYF. The DNA of the CDR3 is TGTGCCAGCAGCTTAGCCCAGAGGGCCCAGTACTTC.

The chain joins TRBV7-2 to TRBJ2-7; D remains unclear. Per germline, CDR1 SGHTA and CDR2 FQGNSA. V was clipped by 3 bases and J by 2 bases, with 17 bases between them. The CDR3 is 16 amino acids. CDR3 region: CASSLDPGTPPYEQYF. The CDR3 DNA reads as TGTGCCAGCAGCTTGGATCCAGGAACTCCCCCCTACGAGCAGTACTTC.

The CDR3 DNA is TGTGCCAGCAGCTGGGGGCGGAACACCGGGGAGCTGTTTTTT. Amino acids: CASSWGRNTGELFF. V usage is TRBV14 and J usage is TRBJ2-2, with D perhaps matching TRBD1 (6 bases). The CDR3 consists of 14 residues. From germline, CDR1 is SGHDN and CDR2 FVKESK. The germline V and J ends were trimmed by 5 bases and 1 base, with 8 bases remaining between them.

The chain recombines TRBV5-1 with TRBJ1-1; a weak D match, TRBD1 (6 bases). The CDR3 has 13 amino acids. The germline V gene has CDR1 SGHRS and CDR2 YFSETQ. V shed 3 bases and J shed 8 bases, with 14 bases lying between them. The CDR3 spells CASSSGAAGEAFF. CDR3 bases: TGCGCCAGCAGCTCGGGGGCAGCAGGGGAAGCTTTCTTT.

V is TRBV2 and J is TRBJ1-5; TRBD1 is a possible D gene (6 bases). The germline V gene has CDR1 SNHLY and CDR2 FYNNEI. This CDR3 is 14 amino acids long. Trimming took 1 base from V and 9 from J, leaving 13 bases between them. CDR3 in DNA: TGTGCCAGCAGTGAAGGAGGGGGGGTATGGCCCCAGCATTTT. This gives the protein CASSEGGGVWPQHF. Full variable domain (rest looked up from reference TRBV2 and TRBJ1-5): EPEVTQTPSHQVTQMGQEVILRCVPISNHLYFYWYRQILGQKVEFLVSFYNNEISEKSEIFDDQFSVERPDGSNFTLKIRSTKLEDSAMYFCASSEGGGVWPQHFGDGTRLSIL.

This clone occurred once. The chain employs TRBV7-9 and TRBJ1-1; no reliable D call. The CDR3 has 15 residues. Trimming took 1 base from V and 0 from J, leaving 9 bases between them. Germline V gene data show CDR1 as SEHNR and CDR2 as FQNEAQ (reference sequence). Written as DNA, the CDR3 is TGTGCCAGCAGCTTAGGGCAGAAAATGAACACTGAAGCTTTCTTT. This gives the protein CASSLGQKMNTEAFF.

The rearrangement uses TRBV7-9 and TRBJ2-7, with D possibly being TRBD1 (7 bases). Germline CDR1 and CDR2: SEHNR and FQNEAQ (reference sequence). CDR3 length equals 16 residues. Trimming shortened V by 6 bases and J by 7 bases, and 25 bases separated the two germline ends. The DNA of the CDR3 is TGTGCCAGCAGTCCCAGGGGGTCGCGGGACACCAATGAGCAGTACTTC. It is translated as CASSPRGSRDTNEQYF.

V gene TRBV7-3 combines with J gene TRBJ2-2; unclear D gene. Germline V gene lookup returns CDR1 SGHTA and CDR2 FQGTGA. This CDR3 is built from 15 residues. The ends were cut back, 1 base at V and 7 bases at J, with 13 bases in the middle. The CDR3 DNA reads as TGTGCCAGCAGCTTAATTGCGGTCGAGGTCGGGGAGCTGTTTTTT. It specifies CASSLIAVEVGELFF.

The chain uses TRBV7-2 and TRBJ2-1, with D perhaps matching TRBD2 (7 bases). The CDR3 covers 15 residues. In germline, CDR1 is SGHTA, CDR2 FQGNSA. V dropped 3 bases and J dropped 4 bases, with 13 bases sitting between them. The chain's CDR3 is CASSLVRGQYNEQFF. CDR3 in DNA: TGTGCCAGCAGCTTGGTGCGGGGGCAGTACAATGAGCAGTTCTTC.

J is TRBJ1-6 and V is TRBV28, with TRBD1 matching over 10 bases. The CDR3 has 13 residues. Germline V gives CDR1 MDHEN, CDR2 SYDVKM. The ends lost 11 bases at V and 11 bases at J; junction bases unmatched: 9. The CDR3 DNA follows: TGTGCCTCCGGGACAGGGGATTATACACCCCTCCACTTT. Protein: CASGTGDYTPLHF.

The V gene is TRBV9, the J gene TRBJ2-7; D unclear. CDR3 length: 12 amino acids. V was trimmed by 4 bases and J by 3 bases, leaving 8 bases between them. Germline-derived CDR1 and CDR2 are SGDLS and YYNGEE. This CDR3 reads CASSLRGYEQYF. The CDR3 region has the DNA TGTGCCAGCAGCCTGAGAGGCTACGAGCAGTACTTC.

The CDR3 here is CASSLGGTGRFRYTF. The CDR3 nucleotides are TGTGCCAGCAGCTTAGGTGGGACAGGGCGGTTCCGCTACACCTTC. The chain uses TRBV7-9 and TRBJ1-2, with 9 bases that match TRBD1. CDR3 length: 15 amino acids. The V gene's germline CDR1 is SEHNR and CDR2 FQNEAQ (reference sequence). Trimming cost V 1 base and J 9 bases; bases outside gene matches: 9.

This clone was recorded once. The chain couples TRBV10-2 to TRBJ2-7; possible D gene TRBD1, 7 bases. V was clipped by 7 bases and J by 1 base, with 20 bases between them. CDR1 WSHSY and CDR2 SAAADI come from the germline V gene. The CDR3 totals 16 residues. This CDR3 reads CASTGGLGTESYEQYF. For the CDR3, the DNA is TGCGCCAGCACCGGGGGCCTGGGGACAGAGTCCTACGAGCAGTACTTC.

The V gene is TRBV7-9, the J gene TRBJ1-4; no clear D. V gave up 1 base and J gave up 6 bases, with 6 bases separating them. The CDR3 is 13 residues long. The germline V gene has CDR1 SEHNR and CDR2 FQNEAQ (reference sequence). The CDR3 coding sequence is TGTGCCAGCAGCTTAGGACGGTATGAAAAACTGTTTTTT. Its translation is CASSLGRYEKLFF.